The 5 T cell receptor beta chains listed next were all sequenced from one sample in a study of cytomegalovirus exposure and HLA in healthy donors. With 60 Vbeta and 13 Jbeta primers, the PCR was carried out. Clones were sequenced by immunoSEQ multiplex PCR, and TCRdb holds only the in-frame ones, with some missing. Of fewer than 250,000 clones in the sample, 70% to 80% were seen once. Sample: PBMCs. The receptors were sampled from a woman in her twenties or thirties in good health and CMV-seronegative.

The CDR3 spells CASSPEGTGGSGEQFF. The CDR3 DNA follows: TGTGCCAGCTCACCGGAGGGGACAGGGGGCTCGGGTGAGCAGTTCTTC. The J gene is TRBJ2-1, the V gene TRBV18, with 12 bases fitting TRBD1. CDR1 and CDR2 (germline): KGHSH, LQKENI. After removal of 3 bases from V and 9 bases from J, the junction contained 9 bases not matched to a gene. This CDR3 has 16 residues.

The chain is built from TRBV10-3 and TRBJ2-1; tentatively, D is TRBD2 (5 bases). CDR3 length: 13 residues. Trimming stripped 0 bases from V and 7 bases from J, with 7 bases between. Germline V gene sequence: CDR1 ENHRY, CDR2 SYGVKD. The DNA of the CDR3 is TGTGCCATCAGTGAGTCGGGAGATAATGAGCAGTTCTTC. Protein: CAISESGDNEQFF.

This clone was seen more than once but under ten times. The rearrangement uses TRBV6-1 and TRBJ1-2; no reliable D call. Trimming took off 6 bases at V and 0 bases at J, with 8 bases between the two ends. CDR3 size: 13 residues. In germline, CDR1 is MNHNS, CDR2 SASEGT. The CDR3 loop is CASRTTANYGYTF. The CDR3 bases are TGTGCCAGCAGGACTACCGCTAACTATGGCTACACCTTC.

The CDR3 loop is CASSNTGTGDAGELFF. DNA for the CDR3: TGTGCCAGCAGTAATACCGGGACAGGGGACGCCGGGGAGCTGTTTTTT. V and J are TRBV6-6 and TRBJ2-2, with TRBD1 matching over 10 bases. Germline CDR1 reads MNHNY; CDR2 reads SVGAGI (reference sequence). Unmatched junction bases numbered 9, after V lost 5 bases and J lost 6 bases. The CDR3 spans 16 residues.

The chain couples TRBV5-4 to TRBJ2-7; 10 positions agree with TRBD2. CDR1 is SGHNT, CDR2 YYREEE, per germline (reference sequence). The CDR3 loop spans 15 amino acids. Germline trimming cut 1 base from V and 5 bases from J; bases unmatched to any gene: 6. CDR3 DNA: TGTGCCAGCAGCTTGATTAGCGGGAGGAAAGACGAGCAGTACTTC. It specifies CASSLISGRKDEQYF.